Each of the 27 T cell receptor beta chains below was sequenced from the same sample in a study of response to subunit inactivated influenza vaccine (dated by TCRdb to between 2018 and 2020). Library creation used RT-PCR. TCRdb shows the sequencer as Illumina HiSeq 2500. Using fastp trimming at Q25 and MiXCR clonotype assembly, TCRdb reanalyzed the public sequencing data and kept in-frame beta chains. Here each entry gathers all rows of one CDR3 protein and keeps the most common genes and DNA. Within this sample are 500,000 to 600,000 distinct CDR3 sequences, with about 11% of them counted one time only. The ten biggest clones cover 11% of the sample. These data were likewise used in another study, on T cells expressing NK-cell markers. The second investigation adds: TCR beta cDNA libraries were made by 5'RACE template switching that added a universal primer site and unique molecular identifiers.

The sequenced sample was PBMCs from blood, obtained on the day of vaccination. All receptors come from a man aged 50 to 59 who received an inactivated influenza vaccine. Donor details come from another sample of the same person, matched by shared clones.

This clonotype was seen a few times. This chain joins TRBV10-1 and TRBJ2-3; the match to TRBD1 covers 10 bases. CDR3 length equals 16 residues. The V segment lost 0 bases and the J segment 4 bases; nucleotides outside the gene matches: 4. Germline-derived CDR1 and CDR2 are WNHNN and SYGVQD (reference sequence). The CDR3 DNA reads TGCGCCAGCAGTGAGTCGACAGGGGGCTTCTCAGATACGCAGTATTTT. Translated, it gives CASSESTGGFSDTQYF.

The genes are TRBV7-9 and TRBJ1-2; 9 bases fit TRBD1. The CDR3 consists of 15 residues. The ends lost 5 bases at V and 8 bases at J; junction bases unmatched: 12. Germline V gives CDR1 SEHNR, CDR2 FQNEAQ (reference sequence). CDR3 region: CASSPGTGRESGYTF. CDR3 DNA sequence: TGTGCCAGCAGCCCCGGGACAGGGAGAGAATCAGGCTACACCTTC.

The gene calls are TRBV6-1 and TRBJ1-6; D remains ambiguous. V was pared by 4 bases and J by 0 bases, with 10 bases between. The CDR3 is 16 residues long. Germline values: CDR1 MNHNS, CDR2 SASEGT. The CDR3 protein is CASSGYSSSYNSPLHF. The CDR3 region has the DNA TGTGCCAGCAGTGGGTACAGTAGCTCCTATAATTCACCCCTCCACTTT.

This clonotype was seen only a few times. V gene TRBV7-9 combines with J gene TRBJ2-7; D is unclear. Germline V gives CDR1 SEHNR, CDR2 FQNEAQ (reference sequence). With 5 bases removed from V and 4 bases from J, the gap between germline ends came to 15 bases. The CDR3 is made up of 14 amino acids. CDR3 in DNA: TGTGCCAGCAGCGTAGAACCCAGGAATTACGAGCAGTACTTC. Its protein product is CASSVEPRNYEQYF.

CDR3 residues: CASSRTTATDTQYF. CDR3 coding DNA: TGTGCCAGCAGCCGGACTACTGCCACAGATACGCAGTATTTT. The chain combines TRBV7-2 with TRBJ2-3, with D perhaps matching TRBD2 (6 bases). V was cut by 5 bases and J by 2 bases, with 11 bases left in between. The V gene's germline CDR1 is SGHTA and CDR2 FQGNSA. This CDR3 comprises 14 residues. Complete variable domain (other parts from reference TRBV7-2 and TRBJ2-3): GAGVSQSPSNKVTEKGKDVELRCDPISGHTALYWYRQSLGQGLEFLIYFQGNSAPDKSGLPSDRFSAERTGGSVSTLTIQRTQQEDSAVYLCASSRTTATDTQYFGPGTRLTVL.

Ten or more counts support this clonotype. The V call is TRBV29-1, the J call TRBJ2-1, with D unclear. This CDR3 has 13 amino acids. The germline V gene has CDR1 SQVTM and CDR2 ANQGSEA. V was shortened by 5 bases and J by 4 bases, with 12 bases between the two germline ends. The CDR3 loop reads CSVRIWGYNEQFF. For the CDR3, the DNA is TGCAGCGTTCGCATCTGGGGTTACAATGAGCAGTTCTTC.

This clonotype was detected a few times. The genes are TRBV10-3 and TRBJ2-4; D not certain. Germline V lookup: CDR1 ENHRY, CDR2 SYGVKD. CDR3 length equals 14 residues. The V and J ends lost 3 bases and 4 bases respectively, with 10 bases between them. The CDR3 here is CAISDVSSKNIQYF. The CDR3 bases are TGTGCCATCAGTGATGTCAGCTCAAAAAACATTCAGTACTTC.

There are a few counts of this clonotype. The rearrangement joins TRBV15 to TRBJ2-2; unclear D gene. Deletions cut 0 bases from V and 4 bases from J, with 9 bases between. CDR1 is LNHNV, CDR2 YYDKDF, per germline (reference sequence). This CDR3 comprises 15 residues. The CDR3 region is CATSREPRFTGELFF. The DNA of the CDR3 is TGTGCCACCAGCAGAGAACCGAGATTCACCGGGGAGCTGTTTTTT.

The rearrangement links TRBV20-1 to TRBJ2-1, with D tentatively TRBD1 or TRBD2 (6 bases each). Trimming removed 6 bases from V and 7 bases from J, with 16 bases in between. The V gene's germline CDR1 is DFQATT and CDR2 SNEGSKA (reference sequence). The CDR3 has 13 amino acids. The CDR3 DNA sequence: TGCAGTGCCCGAAATCCGGGGGCGAATGAGCAGTTCTTC. It translates to CSARNPGANEQFF.

The rearrangement joins TRBV6-2 or TRBV6-3 to TRBJ2-5; TRBD2 aligns across 14 bases. The length of the CDR3 is 15 residues. CDR1 is MNHEY and CDR2 is SVGEGT in the germline V gene. Trimming took 6 bases from V and 4 from J; bases not matched to a gene: 4. DNA for the CDR3: TGTGCCAGCAGACTCGGACTAGCGGGAGGAGAGACCCAGTACTTC. It is translated as CASRLGLAGGETQYF.

Ten or more counts support this clonotype. The J gene is TRBJ2-1, the V gene TRBV27; 10 bases match TRBD2. Germline V gives CDR1 MNHEY, CDR2 SMNVEV (reference sequence). Trimming took 2 bases from V and 9 from J; bases not matched to a gene: 16. This CDR3 contains 18 residues. In nucleotides, the CDR3 is TGTGCCAGCAGTTTAAGTGTTCGGCTAGCGGGAGTTGGTCCTGAGCAGTTCTTC. Its protein product is CASSLSVRLAGVGPEQFF.

V gene TRBV6-2 or TRBV6-3 combines with J gene TRBJ2-5, with D tentatively TRBD1 (6 bases). Germline V gene lookup returns CDR1 MNHEY and CDR2 SVGEGT. Trimming shortened V by 2 bases and J by 1 base, and 8 bases separated the two germline ends. The CDR3 is 14 residues long. The CDR3 reads CASSYLTGQETQYF. Written as DNA, the CDR3 is TGTGCCAGCAGTTACCTGACAGGCCAAGAGACCCAGTACTTC.

This clonotype was seen only a few times. The rearrangement uses TRBV29-1 and TRBJ2-1, with 15 positions matching TRBD2. The CDR3 has 19 amino acids. V was clipped by 0 bases and J by 4 bases; unmatched bases: 10. CDR1 and CDR2 from the germline V gene are SQVTM and ANQGSEA. CDR3 nucleotides: TGCAGCGTTGAAGATCCCGGGACTAGCGGGGGGACCTCTTACAATGAGCAGTTCTTC. Translated: CSVEDPGTSGGTSYNEQFF.

This chain links TRBV12-3 or TRBV12-4 with TRBJ2-1, with TRBD2 as a possible D gene (6 bases). V lost 2 bases and J lost 2, with 16 bases in between. CDR3 length: 17 residues. The CDR3 here is CASSLRLLADTYNEQFF. The CDR3 DNA reads TGTGCCAGCAGTTTACGATTACTAGCCGACACCTACAATGAGCAGTTCTTC.

The chain employs TRBV5-1 and TRBJ2-1; a possible D gene is TRBD2 (5 bases). Trimming took off 1 base at V and 4 bases at J, with 12 bases between the two ends. The CDR3 consists of 15 residues. Germline V gene data show CDR1 as SGHRS and CDR2 as YFSETQ. In DNA form, the CDR3 reads TGCGCCAGCAGCTTGAGTAGCGTAGAATACAATGAGCAGTTCTTC. Encoded protein: CASSLSSVEYNEQFF.

The rearrangement links TRBV12-3 or TRBV12-4 to TRBJ2-1, with D unresolved. V was trimmed by 3 bases and J by 7 bases, leaving 16 bases between them. CDR3 length equals 15 residues. The CDR3 sequence is CASSFERILQNEQFF. DNA for the CDR3: TGTGCCAGCAGTTTTGAAAGGATTCTCCAAAATGAGCAGTTCTTC.

This clonotype was recorded at least ten times. The chain carries TRBV2 and TRBJ2-6; D is possibly TRBD1 or TRBD2 (5 bases each). Trimming stripped 7 bases from V and 0 bases from J, with 10 bases between. Germline values: CDR1 SNHLY, CDR2 FYNNEI. The CDR3 consists of 15 residues. CDR3: CASKLGPSGANVLTF. The CDR3 DNA sequence: TGTGCCAGCAAGCTGGGACCCTCTGGGGCCAACGTCCTGACTTTC.

V gene TRBV6-1 combines with J gene TRBJ2-1; D unresolved. Germline V gene sequence: CDR1 MNHNS, CDR2 SASEGT. The CDR3 has 16 amino acids. V was pared by 6 bases and J by 4 bases, with 19 bases between. CDR3 region: CASSPFGRTLYNEQFF. The CDR3 coding sequence is TGTGCCAGCAGCCCCTTTGGAAGGACCTTATACAATGAGCAGTTCTTC.

This clonotype was counted many times. The rearrangement joins TRBV7-9 to TRBJ1-3; the D is unclear. Trimming shortened V by 7 bases and J by 0 bases, and 4 bases separated the two germline ends. This CDR3 spans 12 amino acids. Germline CDR1 reads SEHNR; CDR2 reads FQNEAQ (reference sequence). The CDR3 DNA reads as TGTGCCAGCAACCCCTCTGGAAACACCATATATTTT. Translation gives CASNPSGNTIYF.

This clonotype was picked up many times. This chain links TRBV12-3 or TRBV12-4 with TRBJ2-5, with D tentatively TRBD2 (5 bases). The CDR3 is made up of 14 amino acids. The V end lost 8 bases, the J end lost 7 bases, and 20 bases lay between the germline ends. The chain's CDR3 is CASGTSGSSGTQYF. In nucleotides, the CDR3 is TGTGCCAGCGGAACATCGGGGTCGTCAGGGACCCAGTACTTC.

The chain couples TRBV6-1 to TRBJ2-4; no definite D call. The CDR3 has 15 amino acids. Trimming cost V 5 bases and J 7 bases, with 18 bases left between them. From germline, CDR1 is MNHNS and CDR2 SASEGT. Here the CDR3 DNA reads TGTGCCAGCAGTCCCTATGTAGGTCAGAGGAACATTCAGTACTTC. Its translation is CASSPYVGQRNIQYF.

The chain is built from TRBV12-3 or TRBV12-4 and TRBJ1-2; D may be TRBD1 (5 bases). Trimming shortened V by 4 bases and J by 2 bases, and 11 bases separated the two germline ends. The CDR3 is 14 residues long. The CDR3 DNA reads TGTGCCAGCAGTTCCGCGACAGAGAACTATGGCTACACCTTC. Protein sequence: CASSSATENYGYTF.

This rearrangement joins TRBV15 to TRBJ2-1; 7 nucleotides line up with TRBD2. Germline lookup yields CDR1 LNHNV and CDR2 YYDKDF (reference sequence). The ends lost 5 bases at V and 0 bases at J; junction bases unmatched: 4. CDR3 length: 15 residues. CDR3 protein: CATSEAGSSYNEQFF. The CDR3 nucleotides read TGTGCCACCAGCGAAGCGGGGAGCTCCTACAATGAGCAGTTCTTC. Using reference TRBV15 and TRBJ2-1 for the parts outside the CDR3, the full variable domain is DAMVIQNPRYQVTQFGKPVTLSCSQTLNHNVMYWYQQKSSQAPKLLFHYYDKDFNNEADTPDNFQSRRPNTSFCFLDIRSPGLGDTAMYLCATSEAGSSYNEQFFGPGTRLTVL.

Many counts were recorded for this clonotype. The chain recombines TRBV20-1 with TRBJ1-1; D is possibly TRBD1 (5 bases). This CDR3 is built from 14 residues. Trimming stripped 6 bases from V and 5 bases from J, with 19 bases between. Germline CDR1 and CDR2: DFQATT and SNEGSKA (reference sequence). The CDR3 DNA reads as TGCAGTGCCCTCCGTGGCTCCCGGGGGACTGAAGCTTTCTTT. It specifies CSALRGSRGTEAFF.

The chain couples TRBV10-2 to TRBJ2-1, with a possible D match to TRBD2 (5 bases). Germline V gives CDR1 WSHSY, CDR2 SAAADI. V shed 6 bases and J shed 6 bases, with 15 bases lying between them. This CDR3 contains 14 residues. In DNA form, the CDR3 reads TGCGCCAGCAGGAACGCGGGCCACGCCAATGAGCAGTTCTTC. Its protein product is CASRNAGHANEQFF.

The J gene is TRBJ1-3, the V gene TRBV7-2, with D possibly matching TRBD1 (5 bases). Trimming cost V 2 bases and J 2 bases, with 10 bases left between them. The CDR3 consists of 15 residues. Germline loops: CDR1 SGHTA, CDR2 FQGNSA. Here the CDR3 reads CASSLQGVTGNTIYF. The CDR3 nucleotides are TGTGCCAGCAGCTTACAGGGAGTAACTGGAAACACCATATATTTT.

The chain uses TRBV20-1 and TRBJ2-3; the D call may be TRBD1 or TRBD2 (6 bases each). In germline, CDR1 is DFQATT, CDR2 SNEGSKA (reference sequence). Trimming removed 0 bases at V and 5 bases at J, with 15 bases between. This CDR3 is built from 15 residues. CDR3 nucleotide sequence: TGCAGTGCTAGAGATGTACGGGGGCTCGGAGATACGCAGTATTTT. Its protein is CSARDVRGLGDTQYF.